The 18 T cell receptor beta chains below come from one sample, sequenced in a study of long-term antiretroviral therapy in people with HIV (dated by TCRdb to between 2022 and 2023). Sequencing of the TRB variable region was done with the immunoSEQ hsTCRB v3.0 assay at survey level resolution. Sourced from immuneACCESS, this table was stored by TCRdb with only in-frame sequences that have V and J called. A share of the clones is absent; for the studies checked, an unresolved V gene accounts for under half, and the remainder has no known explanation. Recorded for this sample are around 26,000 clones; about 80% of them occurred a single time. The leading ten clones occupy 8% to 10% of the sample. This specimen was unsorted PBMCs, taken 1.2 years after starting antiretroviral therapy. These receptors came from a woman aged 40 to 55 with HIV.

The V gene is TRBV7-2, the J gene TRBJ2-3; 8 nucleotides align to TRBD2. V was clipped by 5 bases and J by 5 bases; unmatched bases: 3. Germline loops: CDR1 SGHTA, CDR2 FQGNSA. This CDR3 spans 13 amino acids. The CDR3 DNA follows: TGTGCCAGCAGCCTGGGACTAGTAGATACGCAGTATTTT. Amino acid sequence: CASSLGLVDTQYF.

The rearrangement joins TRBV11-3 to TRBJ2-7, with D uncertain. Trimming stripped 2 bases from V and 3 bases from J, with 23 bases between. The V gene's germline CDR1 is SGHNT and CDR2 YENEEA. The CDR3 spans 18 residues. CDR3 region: CASSLRAGSSTFSYEQYF. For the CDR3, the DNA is TGTGCCAGCAGCTTACGTGCAGGCAGTTCAACTTTCAGCTACGAGCAGTACTTC.

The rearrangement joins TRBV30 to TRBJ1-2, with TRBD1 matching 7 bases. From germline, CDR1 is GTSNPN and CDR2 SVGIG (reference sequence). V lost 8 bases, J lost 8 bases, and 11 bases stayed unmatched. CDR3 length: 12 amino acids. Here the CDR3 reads CAGGQPRLGYTF. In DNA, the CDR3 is TGTGCCGGGGGACAGCCCCGTTTGGGCTACACCTTC.

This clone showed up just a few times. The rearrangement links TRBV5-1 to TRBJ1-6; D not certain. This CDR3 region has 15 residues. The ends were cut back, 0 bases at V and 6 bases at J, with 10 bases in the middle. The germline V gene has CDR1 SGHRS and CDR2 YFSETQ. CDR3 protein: CASSLGGEGNSPLHF. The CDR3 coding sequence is TGCGCCAGCAGCTTGGGGGGAGAGGGTAATTCACCCCTCCACTTT.

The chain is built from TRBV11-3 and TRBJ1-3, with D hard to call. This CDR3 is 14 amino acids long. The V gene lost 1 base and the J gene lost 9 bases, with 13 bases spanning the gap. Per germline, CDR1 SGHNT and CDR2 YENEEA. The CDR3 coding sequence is TGTGCCAGCAGCTTAGTCGGATCCACACTCACCATATATTTT. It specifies CASSLVGSTLTIYF.

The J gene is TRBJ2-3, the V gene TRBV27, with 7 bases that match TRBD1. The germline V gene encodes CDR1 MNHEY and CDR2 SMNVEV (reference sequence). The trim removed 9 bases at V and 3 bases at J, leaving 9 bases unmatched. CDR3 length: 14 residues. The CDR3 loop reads CASERYRGTDTQYF. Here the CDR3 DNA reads TGTGCCAGTGAGCGGTACAGGGGTACAGATACGCAGTATTTT.

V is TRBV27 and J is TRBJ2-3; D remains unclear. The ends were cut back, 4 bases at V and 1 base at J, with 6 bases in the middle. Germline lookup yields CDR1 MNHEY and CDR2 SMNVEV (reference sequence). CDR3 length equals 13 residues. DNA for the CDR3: TGTGCCAGCAGTTATTTCCGCACAGATACGCAGTATTTT. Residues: CASSYFRTDTQYF.

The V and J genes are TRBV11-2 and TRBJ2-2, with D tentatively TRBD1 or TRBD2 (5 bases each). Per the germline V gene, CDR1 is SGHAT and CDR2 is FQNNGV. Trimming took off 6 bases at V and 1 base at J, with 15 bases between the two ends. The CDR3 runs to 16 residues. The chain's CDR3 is CASSSRGGLNTGELFF. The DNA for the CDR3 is TGTGCCAGCAGTTCTAGGGGCGGGTTGAACACCGGGGAGCTGTTTTTT.

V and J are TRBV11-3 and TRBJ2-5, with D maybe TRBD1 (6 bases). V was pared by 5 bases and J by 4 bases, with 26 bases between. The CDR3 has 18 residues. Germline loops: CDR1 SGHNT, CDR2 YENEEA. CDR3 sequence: CASSSVFDVGQSIETQYF. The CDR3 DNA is TGTGCCAGCAGCAGCGTTTTTGATGTAGGACAGTCGATAGAGACCCAGTACTTC.

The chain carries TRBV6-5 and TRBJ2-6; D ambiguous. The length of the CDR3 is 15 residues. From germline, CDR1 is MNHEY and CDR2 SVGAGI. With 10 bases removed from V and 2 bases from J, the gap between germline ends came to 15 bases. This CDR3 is CATLLYDAGANVLTF. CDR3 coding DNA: TGTGCCACCCTACTCTACGATGCTGGGGCCAACGTCCTGACTTTC.

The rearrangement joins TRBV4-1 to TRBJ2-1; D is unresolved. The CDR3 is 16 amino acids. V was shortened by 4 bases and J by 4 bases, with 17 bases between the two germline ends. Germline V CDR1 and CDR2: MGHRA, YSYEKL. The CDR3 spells CASSRMSAELYNEQFF. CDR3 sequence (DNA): TGCGCCAGCAGCCGCATGTCGGCAGAACTTTACAATGAGCAGTTCTTC.

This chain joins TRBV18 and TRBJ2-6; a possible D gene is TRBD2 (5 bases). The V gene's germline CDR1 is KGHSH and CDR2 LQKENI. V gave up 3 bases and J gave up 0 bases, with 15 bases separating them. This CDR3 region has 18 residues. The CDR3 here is CASSPFSGELSGANVLTF. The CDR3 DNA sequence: TGTGCCAGCTCACCGTTTTCCGGGGAACTCTCTGGGGCCAACGTCCTGACTTTC.

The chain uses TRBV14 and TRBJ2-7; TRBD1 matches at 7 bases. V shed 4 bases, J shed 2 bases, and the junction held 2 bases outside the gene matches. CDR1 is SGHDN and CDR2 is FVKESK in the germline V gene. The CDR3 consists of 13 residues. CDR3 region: CASSPTGTYEQYF. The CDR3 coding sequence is TGTGCCAGCAGCCCGACAGGGACCTACGAGCAGTACTTC. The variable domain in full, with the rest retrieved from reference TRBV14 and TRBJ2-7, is EAGVTQFPSHSVIEKGQTVTLRCDPISGHDNLYWYRRVMGKEIKFLLHFVKESKQDESGMPNNRFLAERTGGTYSTLKVQPAELEDSGVYFCASSPTGTYEQYFGPGTRLTVT.

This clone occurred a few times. CDR3: CASSAPTGKNYGYTF. The CDR3, as DNA: TGTGCCAGCAGCGCACCGACAGGAAAGAACTATGGCTACACCTTC. V is TRBV7-8 and J is TRBJ1-2; maybe TRBD1 (6 bases). V lost 5 bases, J lost 2 bases, and 15 bases lay in between. The germline V gene has CDR1 SGHVS and CDR2 FQNEAQ. This CDR3 comprises 15 residues.

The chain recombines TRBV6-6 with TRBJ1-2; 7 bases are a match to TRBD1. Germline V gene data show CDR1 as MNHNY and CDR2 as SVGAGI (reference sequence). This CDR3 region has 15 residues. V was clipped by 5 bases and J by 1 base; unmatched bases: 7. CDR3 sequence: CASSPMGQSNYGYTF. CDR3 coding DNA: TGTGCCAGCAGTCCCATGGGACAGAGTAACTATGGCTACACCTTC.

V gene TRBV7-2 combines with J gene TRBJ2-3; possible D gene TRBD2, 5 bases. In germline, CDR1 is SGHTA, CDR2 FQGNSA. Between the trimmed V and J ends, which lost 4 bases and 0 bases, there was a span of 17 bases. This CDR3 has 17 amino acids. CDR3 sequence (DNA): TGTGCCAGCAGCTCCTCCCGGCCGGAGGCGAGCACAGATACGCAGTATTTT. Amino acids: CASSSSRPEASTDTQYF.

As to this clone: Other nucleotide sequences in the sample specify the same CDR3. Written as DNA, the CDR3 is TGTGCCAGCAGCTTGGGGGAGAACACTGAAGCTTTCTTT. Its protein is CASSLGENTEAFF. The chain recombines TRBV7-2 with TRBJ1-1; a possible D gene is TRBD1 (5 bases). Germline V gene sequence: CDR1 SGHTA, CDR2 FQGNSA. V was pared by 3 bases and J by 1 base, with 6 bases between. CDR3 length equals 13 residues.

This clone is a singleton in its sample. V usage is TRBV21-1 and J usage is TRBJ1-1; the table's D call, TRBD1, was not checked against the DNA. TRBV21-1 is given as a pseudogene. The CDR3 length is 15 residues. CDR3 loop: CASSKSVTGGTEAFF. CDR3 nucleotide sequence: TGTGCCAGCAGCAAATCCGTCACAGGGGGCACTGAAGCTTTCTTT.